This T cell receptor beta chain came from a study of blood T cells in healthy people across ages. Primed by a sample-barcoded 5' primer and a J-beta primer mix, a second PCR proceeded for roughly 7 to 12 cycles. Every cDNA molecule carried a tag from a template-switch adaptor bearing 12 random nucleotides. MiXCR, run by TCRdb on the 5' RACE reads, gives a single entry per CDR3 protein. The data show about 1.7 million distinct CDR3 sequences, over 25% seen once. Concerning this clonotype itself: At one end the junction does not follow the germline gene, possibly because of a read error.

The CDR3 has 12 amino acids. Germline V lookup: CDR1 SGDLS, CDR2 YYNGEE. V usage is TRBV9 and J usage is TRBJ2-3, with D uncertain. Sequencing was carried out using blood. The TCR was taken from a woman between 25 and 40 years old in good health. The CDR3 loop reads CASSVGGDTQCF. The CDR3 DNA is TGTGCCAGCAGCGTAGGCGGAGATACGCAGTGTTTT.